This T cell receptor beta chain was profiled in a study of shared clonotypes between healthy human individuals. Those who donated were healthy HIV-negative adults, with no recent acute infections or vaccinations reported. Deletions cut 0 bases from V and 8 bases from J, with 23 bases between. The CDR3 is 17 amino acids. CDR1 SGDLS and CDR2 YYNGEE come from the germline V gene. Clones were read by immunoSEQ multiplex PCR, and TCRdb kept only the in-frame ones, dropping some. The table shows more than 150,000 clones, with around 63% occurring only once. This clonotype originated in a young man in good health. J is TRBJ1-2 and V is TRBV9, with TRBD1 as a possible D gene (5 bases). Sequencing was done on a sample of memory CD4+ T cells sorted from blood. Regarding subset: CD45RA-negative fraction. CDR3 sequence: CASSVDLFVGREDGYTF. The CDR3 DNA reads as TGTGCCAGCAGCGTAGACCTGTTCGTGGGCAGGGAAGACGGCTACACCTTC. Full variable domain (missing parts from reference TRBV9 and TRBJ1-2): DSGVTQTPKHLITATGQRVTLRCSPRSGDLSVYWYQQSLDQGLQFLIQYYNGEERAKGNILERFSAQQFPDLHSELNLSSLELGDSALYFCASSVDLFVGREDGYTFGSGTRLTVV.